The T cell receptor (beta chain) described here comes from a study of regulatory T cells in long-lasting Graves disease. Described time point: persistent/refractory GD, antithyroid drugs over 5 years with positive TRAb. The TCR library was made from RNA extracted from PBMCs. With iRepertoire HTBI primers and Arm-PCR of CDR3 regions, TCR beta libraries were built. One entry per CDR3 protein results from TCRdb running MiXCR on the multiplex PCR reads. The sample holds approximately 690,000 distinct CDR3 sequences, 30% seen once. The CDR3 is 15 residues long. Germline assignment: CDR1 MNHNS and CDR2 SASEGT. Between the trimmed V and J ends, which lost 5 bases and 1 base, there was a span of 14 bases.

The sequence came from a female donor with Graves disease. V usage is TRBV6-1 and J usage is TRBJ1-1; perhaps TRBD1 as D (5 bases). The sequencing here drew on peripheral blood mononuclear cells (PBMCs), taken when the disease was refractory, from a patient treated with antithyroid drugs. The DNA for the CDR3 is TGTGCCAGCAGTAGGGGCGGGGGAGCGAACACTGAAGCTTTCTTT. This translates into CASSRGGGANTEAFF.